A selection of T cell receptor beta chains follows, all from one sample in a study of T cells after yellow fever vaccination. TCRdb processed the 5' RACE reads anew with MiXCR; each CDR3 protein has one entry. The sample carries a few hundred thousand distinct CDR3 sequences, around 3.6% recorded once. The source was PBMCs, collected on the day of the yellow fever booster vaccination. The receptor source for this set is a man younger than 35 who received the YFV17D yellow fever vaccine. The CDR3 runs from the conserved cysteine through the conserved F or W. The D gene is left open where the match is weak. Size is omitted from some rows. Given values are once, few, many or a class for expanded clones.

size	D	J	V	DNA	CDR3
few	NA	TRBJ2-3	TRBV29-1	TGCAGCGTTGCACAGCCCGATACGCAGTATTTT	CSVAQPDTQYF
many	NA	TRBJ2-3	TRBV10-3	TGTGCCATCAGTGAGGAGACTTTCACAGATACGCAGTATTTT	CAISEETFTDTQYF
few	NA	TRBJ1-3	TRBV7-9	TGTGCCAGCAGTCCAGACGGGACATACACCCGACGGGGCACCATATATTTT	CASSPDGTYTRRGTIYF
many	TRBD1	TRBJ2-5	TRBV6-2/TRBV6-3	TGTGCCAGCAGTTACAGGTCACAGGGGTGTATCTTC	CASSYRSQGCIF
few	NA	TRBJ2-6	TRBV5-1	TGCGCCAGCAGCTTTGGAGACCGCTCTGGGGCCAACGTCCTGACTTTC	CASSFGDRSGANVLTF
many	TRBD2	TRBJ2-7	TRBV7-7	TGTGCCAGCAGCGTCGGACTAGCGGGGGACGAGCAGTACTTC	CASSVGLAGDEQYF
many	TRBD1	TRBJ2-3	TRBV18	TGTGCCAGCTCAAGGGGGCTCGCAGATACGCAGTATTTT	CASSRGLADTQYF
many	TRBD2	TRBJ2-5	TRBV7-3	TGTGCCAGCAGCTTATCCGTCGGGGGGGTGGAGACCCAGTACTTC	CASSLSVGGVETQYF
NA	NA	TRBJ1-3	TRBV18	TGTGCCAGCTCACTAACACACAGGGAGACTGGAAACACCATATATTTT	CASSLTHRETGNTIYF
NA	TRBD2	TRBJ2-5	TRBV4-2	TGTGCCAGCAGCCTTGGACTAGCGGGGGGCGAGACCCAGTGCTTC	CASSLGLAGGETQCF
NA	NA	TRBJ2-3	TRBV5-5	TGTGCCAGCAGCGCCGAAGGGCCCACAGATACGCAGTATTTT	CASSAEGPTDTQYF
NA	NA	TRBJ2-3	TRBV20-1	TGCAGTGTCCCCGCCCCCCCTAGCACAGATACGCAGTATTTT	CSVPAPPSTDTQYF
many	NA	TRBJ2-3	TRBV20-1	TGCAGTGCTAGAGAAGGGGGAGATACGCAGTATTTT	CSAREGGDTQYF
many	TRBD2	TRBJ2-3	TRBV5-1	TGCGCCAGCAGCTTGAAACTAGCGGGGGGTGGAGATACGCAGTATTTT	CASSLKLAGGGDTQYF
many	TRBD1	TRBJ1-3	TRBV7-9	TGTGCCAGCAGCTTAGCGGGACAGGGTTCGTCTGGAAACACCATATATTTT	CASSLAGQGSSGNTIYF
NA	TRBD1	TRBJ1-4	TRBV7-9	TGTGCCAGCAGCCCGGACAGGGGAGTACCTAATGAAAAACTGTTTTTT	CASSPDRGVPNEKLFF
many	TRBD2	TRBJ2-5	TRBV6-2/TRBV6-3	TGTGCCAGCAGTTACACAAGCGGGGGCCAAGAGACCCAGTACTTC	CASSYTSGGQETQYF
NA	NA	TRBJ1-2	TRBV20-1	TGCAGTGCTAGCGGGGGAAACTATGGCTACACCTTC	CSASGGNYGYTF
many	TRBD2	TRBJ2-1	TRBV20-1	TGCAGTGCTAGAGATCCTTGGCGGGGGGGGAATGAGCAGTTCTTC	CSARDPWRGGNEQFF